A selection of T cell receptor beta chains follows, all from one sample in a study of shared clonotypes between healthy human individuals. This table comes from immunoSEQ multiplex PCR, and its TCRdb copy is limited to in-frame clones, with some not included. Of about 2 million clones listed, approximately 94% were seen once; the top ten hold 0.85% to 1.3%. Material for sequencing was naive CD8+ T cells sorted from blood. Source of these receptors: a man aged 18 to 30 in good health. The CDR3 runs from the conserved cysteine through the conserved F or W. Fields, in order: clone size, D gene, V gene, J gene, CDR3 protein, CDR3 DNA. The D gene is left open where the match is weak. Clone size, where shown, is once, few, many, or a class for clones that have expanded.

>-|-|TRBV6-5|TRBJ1-1
CASSYTQQGPEAFF
TGTGCCAGCAGTTACACTCAACAGGGTCCTGAAGCTTTCTTT
>-|-|TRBV28|TRBJ1-5
CASSLGITNQPQHF
TGTGCCAGCAGTTTGGGGATTACTAATCAGCCCCAGCATTTT
>-|TRBD1|TRBV5-6|TRBJ2-7
CASSPGQRSTSSYEQYF
TGTGCCAGCAGCCCGGGACAGCGATCCACGAGCTCCTACGAGCAGTACTTC
>-|TRBD2|TRBV2|TRBJ2-7
CASSEAPGLAGYEQYF
TGTGCCAGCAGTGAAGCGCCGGGACTAGCGGGATACGAGCAGTACTTC
>-|TRBD2|TRBV7-9|TRBJ2-3
CASSPLTGGSTDTQYF
TGTGCCAGCAGCCCCCTCACGGGGGGAAGCACAGATACGCAGTATTTT
>-|-|TRBV11-2|TRBJ1-2
CASSSGPGGYGYTF
TGTGCCAGCAGCTCGGGCCCGGGGGGATATGGCTACACCTTC
>-|-|TRBV5-1|TRBJ2-7
CASSLALGYEQYF
TGCGCCAGCAGCTTGGCCTTGGGCTACGAGCAGTACTTC
>-|-|TRBV6-5|TRBJ2-1
CASRGGNGSYNEQFF
TGTGCCAGCAGGGGGGGAAACGGATCCTACAATGAGCAGTTCTTC
>-|-|TRBV4-1|TRBJ1-5
CASSQVWGQGQPQHF
TGCGCCAGCAGCCAAGTTTGGGGGCAGGGACAGCCCCAGCATTTT
>-|-|TRBV6-5|TRBJ2-7
CASRAPGWEQYF
TGTGCCAGCAGGGCTCCTGGTTGGGAGCAGTACTTC
>-|TRBD2|TRBV11-2|TRBJ2-3
CASSLAPSGGADTQYF
TGTGCCAGCAGCTTAGCGCCTAGCGGGGGAGCAGATACGCAGTATTTT
>-|-|TRBV6-1|TRBJ1-1
CASSEFSGDTEAFF
TGTGCCAGCAGTGAATTTTCGGGAGACACTGAAGCTTTCTTT
>-|-|TRBV6-5|TRBJ2-1
CASSYSVNNEQFF
TGTGCCAGCAGTTACTCCGTGAACAATGAGCAGTTCTTC
>-|-|TRBV4-1|TRBJ2-7
CASSQVPGDTYEQYF
TGCGCCAGCAGCCAAGTACCAGGGGACACCTACGAGCAGTACTTC
>-|TRBD2|TRBV28|TRBJ2-2
CASSPRGLAFFGELFF
TGTGCCAGCAGTCCTCGGGGACTAGCTTTCTTCGGGGAGCTGTTTTTT
>-|-|TRBV6-1|TRBJ2-7
CASRDDYEQYF
TGTGCCAGCAGGGACGACTACGAGCAGTACTTC
>-|-|TRBV2|TRBJ2-5
CASSDTGGLQLRRQETQYF
TGTGCCAGCAGTGATACGGGCGGACTCCAACTTAGGCGCCAAGAGACCCAGTACTTC
>-|-|TRBV27|TRBJ1-2
CASSPLMAGGDYGYTF
TGTGCCAGCAGTCCCCTGATGGCAGGAGGGGACTATGGCTACACCTTC
>once|-|TRBV29-1|TRBJ2-5
CSVEDRTDLLQETQYF
TGCAGCGTTGAAGATCGGACGGATCTACTCCAAGAGACCCAGTACTTC
>-|-|TRBV4-2|TRBJ1-2
CASSSGDYGYTF
TGTGCCAGCAGCTCAGGGGATTATGGCTACACCTTC
>-|-|TRBV7-9|TRBJ2-5
CASSPAQGGRKETQYF
TGTGCCAGCAGCCCGGCACAGGGCGGGAGAAAAGAGACCCAGTACTTC
>once|-|TRBV30|TRBJ2-2
CAWDYTGELFF
TGTGCCTGGGACTACACCGGGGAGCTGTTTTTT
>-|TRBD1|TRBV10-3|TRBJ2-5
CAISESPTGSLIETQYF
TGTGCCATCAGTGAGTCTCCGACAGGGTCCCTAATAGAGACCCAGTACTTC
>-|-|TRBV7-8|TRBJ1-1
CASSLPSGWGNTEAFF
TGTGCCAGCAGCCTTCCGTCGGGGTGGGGTAACACTGAAGCTTTCTTT
>-|-|TRBV5-1|TRBJ2-7
CASSLRYSIFSYEQYF
TGCGCCAGCAGCTTGCGTTACAGCATATTCTCCTACGAGCAGTACTTC
>-|-|TRBV7-9|TRBJ2-5
CASSLALNETQYF
TGTGCCAGCAGCTTAGCGTTGAATGAGACCCAGTACTTC
>-|TRBD2|TRBV7-7|TRBJ2-1
CASSLLAGGNEQFF
TGTGCTAGCAGCTTACTGGCCGGGGGGAATGAGCAGTTCTTC
>-|TRBD1|TRBV5-6|TRBJ1-5
CASSSQGASQPQHF
TGTGCCAGCAGCTCACAGGGGGCTAGTCAGCCCCAGCATTTT
>-|-|TRBV2|TRBJ2-3
CASSEAPAPPTDTQYF
TGTGCCAGCAGTGAAGCCCCTGCCCCCCCCACAGATACGCAGTATTTT
>-|TRBD1|TRBV2|TRBJ1-5
CASSVWARGDQPQHF
TGTGCCAGCAGTGTTTGGGCCAGGGGGGATCAGCCCCAGCATTTT
>-|-|TRBV9|TRBJ2-1
CASSVSPRSLQHNEQFF
TGTGCCAGCAGCGTATCTCCACGCTCCCTCCAGCACAATGAGCAGTTCTTC
>-|-|TRBV9|TRBJ2-1
CASSYEYILSYNEQFF
TGTGCCAGCAGCTATGAATATATACTCTCCTACAATGAGCAGTTCTTC